This T cell receptor (beta chain) was sequenced in a study of T cell repertoires in cytomegalovirus infection. Overall study results and limits: HLA-C-restricted, CMV-specific TCR beta clonotypes were dominant ex vivo.

TCRdb reanalysed the reads using MiXCR and keeps one entry per CDR3 protein. The sample contains roughly 120,000 distinct CDR3 sequences, approximately 30% of which appear only once. Germline V gene sequence: CDR1 MGHRA, CDR2 YSYEKL. This CDR3 spans 15 amino acids. V lost 0 bases and J 1 base, leaving 9 bases between the germline ends. This clonotype was found a few times. As yet, its antigen is unknown. This rearrangement joins TRBV4-1 to TRBJ1-1; D remains ambiguous. The clonotype was recovered from a human donor in good health (CMV status not recorded). Some clones in this sample may be carry-over from other donors' samples. The specimen comprised CD8+ T cells from cultured PBMCs, sampled from culture after CMV antigen stimulation. CDR3 loop: CASSQDLGENTEAFF. CDR3 in DNA: TGCGCCAGCAGCCAAGACCTCGGCGAGAACACTGAAGCTTTCTTT.